A selection of T cell receptor beta chains follows, all from one sample in a study of T cell changes during pregnancy in multiple sclerosis. The data were produced by immunoSEQ multiplex PCR, yet TCRdb's version contains in-frame clones alone and is incomplete. The data show about 50,000 clones, about 89% seen once. Sequencing was performed on CD8+ T cells from peripheral blood mononuclear cells, taken after pregnancy. The receptors here all came from a female donor with multiple sclerosis, enrolled in a pregnancy study. Both conserved end residues are part of each CDR3. Each record gives: clone size, V gene, J gene, CDR3 length, D gene, CDR3 protein, CDR3 DNA. The D gene is left open where the match is weak. Clone size appears in some rows only: once, few, many, or a class for an expanded clone.

>once|TRBV19|TRBJ2-7|13|TRBD2
CASSSSGGYEQYF
TGTGCCAGTAGTTCTAGCGGGGGGTACGAGCAGTACTTC
>.|TRBV29-1|TRBJ1-4|11|TRBD1
CSVDMDRALFF
TGCAGCGTTGATATGGACAGGGCCCTGTTTTTT
>once|TRBV11-2|TRBJ2-7|13|TRBD1
CASSSGQGYEQYF
TGTGCCAGCAGCTCTGGACAGGGTTACGAGCAGTACTTC
>.|TRBV29-1|TRBJ2-1|13|TRBD1
CSVPGTGINEQFF
TGCAGCGTCCCCGGGACAGGGATCAATGAGCAGTTCTTC
>.|TRBV2|TRBJ2-5|14|TRBD1
CASSEGQGPETQYF
TGTGCCAGCAGTGAAGGACAGGGGCCCGAGACCCAGTACTTC
>.|TRBV11-2|TRBJ2-1|13|.
CASSLVHYNEQFF
TGTGCCAGCAGCTTAGTCCATTACAATGAGCAGTTCTTC
>.|TRBV10-3|TRBJ2-3|15|.
CAISEFGGAADTQYF
TGTGCCATCAGTGAGTTTGGGGGGGCGGCAGATACGCAGTATTTT
>.|TRBV15|TRBJ2-7|14|TRBD1
CATSRAGQPYEQYF
TGTGCCACCAGCAGAGCGGGACAGCCTTACGAGCAGTACTTC
>.|TRBV15|TRBJ2-1|13|TRBD2
CATAPGRGDEQFF
TGTGCCACGGCGCCAGGGAGGGGAGATGAGCAGTTCTTC
>.|TRBV27|TRBJ1-2|13|.
CATKAGANYGYTF
TGTGCCACCAAGGCCGGGGCTAACTATGGCTACACCTTC
>.|TRBV6-6|TRBJ2-1|14|.
CASSYSAGWNEQFF
TGTGCCAGCAGTTACTCCGCAGGGTGGAATGAGCAGTTCTTC
>.|TRBV10-3|TRBJ2-7|14|.
CAISEGQTAYEQYF
TGTGCCATCAGTGAGGGACAGACTGCCTACGAGCAGTACTTC
>.|TRBV2|TRBJ1-4|18|.
CASTPVGQLEATNEKLFF
TGTGCCAGCACCCCGGTCGGACAGCTTGAAGCAACTAATGAAAAACTGTTTTTT
>.|TRBV27|TRBJ2-7|14|TRBD2
CASSLSGAVWEQYF
TGTGCCAGCAGTTTAAGCGGGGCGGTTTGGGAGCAGTACTTC
>.|TRBV29-1|TRBJ2-1|11|.
CSAGGMNEQFF
TGCAGCGCCGGGGGTATGAATGAGCAGTTCTTC
>.|TRBV13|TRBJ1-5|16|.
CASSLAGGGVNQPQHF
TGTGCCAGCAGCTTGGCGGGAGGGGGAGTCAATCAGCCCCAGCATTTT
>.|TRBV29-1|TRBJ2-5|13|.
CSVETQFQETQYF
TGCAGCGTTGAAACACAGTTCCAAGAGACCCAGTACTTC
>.|TRBV6-1|TRBJ1-2|10|.
CASSEAGYTF
TGTGCCAGCAGTGAGGCGGGGTACACCTTC